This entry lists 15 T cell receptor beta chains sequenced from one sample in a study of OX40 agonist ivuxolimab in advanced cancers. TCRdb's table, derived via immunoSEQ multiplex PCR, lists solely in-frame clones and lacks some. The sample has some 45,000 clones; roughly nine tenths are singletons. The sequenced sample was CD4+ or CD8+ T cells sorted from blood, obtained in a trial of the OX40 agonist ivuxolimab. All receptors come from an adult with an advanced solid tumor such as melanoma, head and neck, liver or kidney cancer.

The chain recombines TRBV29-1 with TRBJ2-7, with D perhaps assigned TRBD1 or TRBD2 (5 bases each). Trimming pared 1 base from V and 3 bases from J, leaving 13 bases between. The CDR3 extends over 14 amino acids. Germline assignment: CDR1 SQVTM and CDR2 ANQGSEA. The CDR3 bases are TGCAGCGTTGAAGGGGACCGAGCTCACTACGAGCAGTACTTC. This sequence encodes CSVEGDRAHYEQYF.

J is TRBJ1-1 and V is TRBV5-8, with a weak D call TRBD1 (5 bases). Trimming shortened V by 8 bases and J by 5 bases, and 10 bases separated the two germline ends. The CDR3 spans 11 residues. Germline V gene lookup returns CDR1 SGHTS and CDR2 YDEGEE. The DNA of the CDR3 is TGTGCCAGTACCGGGGGGACTGAAGCTTTCTTT. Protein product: CASTGGTEAFF.

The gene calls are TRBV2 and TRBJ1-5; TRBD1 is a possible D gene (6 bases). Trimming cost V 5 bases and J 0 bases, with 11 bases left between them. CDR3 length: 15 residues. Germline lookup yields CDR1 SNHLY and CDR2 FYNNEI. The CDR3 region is CASSRQGNSNQPQHF. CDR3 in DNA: TGTGCCAGCAGTCGCCAGGGGAATAGCAATCAGCCCCAGCATTTT.

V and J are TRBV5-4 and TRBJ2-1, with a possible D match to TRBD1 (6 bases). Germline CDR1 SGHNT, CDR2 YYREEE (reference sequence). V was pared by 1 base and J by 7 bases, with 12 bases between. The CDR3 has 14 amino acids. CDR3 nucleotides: TGTGCCAGCAGCTTGAAGTGGGGGCCTAATGAGCAGTTCTTC. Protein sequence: CASSLKWGPNEQFF.

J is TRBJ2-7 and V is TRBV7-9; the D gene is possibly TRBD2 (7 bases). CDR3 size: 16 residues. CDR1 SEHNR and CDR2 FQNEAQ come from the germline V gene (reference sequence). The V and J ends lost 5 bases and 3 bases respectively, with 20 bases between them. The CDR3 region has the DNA TGTGCCAGCAGCCCGGAGGGGGGGACCCCGAGCTACGAGCAGTACTTC. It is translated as CASSPEGGTPSYEQYF.

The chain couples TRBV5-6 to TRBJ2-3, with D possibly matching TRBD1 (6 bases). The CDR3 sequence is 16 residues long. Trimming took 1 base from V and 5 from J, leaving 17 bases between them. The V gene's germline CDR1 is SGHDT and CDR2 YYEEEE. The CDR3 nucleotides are TGTGCCAGCAGCTTGTTTATGGCAGGGGTGTTAGATACGCAGTATTTT. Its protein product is CASSLFMAGVLDTQYF.

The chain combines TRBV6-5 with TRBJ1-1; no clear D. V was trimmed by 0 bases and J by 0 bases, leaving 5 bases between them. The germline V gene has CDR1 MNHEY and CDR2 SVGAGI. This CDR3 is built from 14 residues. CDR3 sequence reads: CASSYSSMNTEAFF. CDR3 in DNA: TGTGCCAGCAGTTACTCCTCTATGAACACTGAAGCTTTCTTT.

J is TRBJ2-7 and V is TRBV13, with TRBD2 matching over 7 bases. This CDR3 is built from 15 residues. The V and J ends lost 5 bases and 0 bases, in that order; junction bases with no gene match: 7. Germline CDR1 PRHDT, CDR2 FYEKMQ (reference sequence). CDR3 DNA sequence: TGTGCCAGCAGCCCTTGGGGGGGGAGCTCCTACGAGCAGTACTTC. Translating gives CASSPWGGSSYEQYF.

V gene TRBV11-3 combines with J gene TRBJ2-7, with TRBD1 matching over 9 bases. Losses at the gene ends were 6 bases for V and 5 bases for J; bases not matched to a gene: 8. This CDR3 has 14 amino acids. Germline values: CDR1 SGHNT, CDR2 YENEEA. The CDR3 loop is CASSSGTGIDEQYF. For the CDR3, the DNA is TGTGCCAGCAGTTCAGGGACAGGGATCGACGAGCAGTACTTC.

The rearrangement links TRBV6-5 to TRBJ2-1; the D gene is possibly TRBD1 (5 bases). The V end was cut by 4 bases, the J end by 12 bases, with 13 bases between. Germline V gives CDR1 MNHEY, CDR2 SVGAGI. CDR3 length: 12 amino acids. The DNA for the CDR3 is TGTGCCAGCAGTTTGCAGGGTAGTGGGCAGTTCTTC. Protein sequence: CASSLQGSGQFF.

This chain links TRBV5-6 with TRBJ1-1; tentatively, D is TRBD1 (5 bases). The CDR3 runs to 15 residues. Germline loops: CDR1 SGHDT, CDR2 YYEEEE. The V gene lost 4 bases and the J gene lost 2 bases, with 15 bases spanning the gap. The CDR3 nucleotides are TGTGCCAGCAGCCCCGGGTGGGGGGTTAACACTGAAGCTTTCTTT. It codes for CASSPGWGVNTEAFF.

The chain's CDR3 is CASSPGAPLRGYGYTF. DNA for the CDR3: TGTGCCAGCAGCCCAGGGGCTCCCTTAAGAGGCTATGGCTACACCTTC. J is TRBJ1-2 and V is TRBV5-5; the D gene is possibly TRBD1 (6 bases). CDR3 length: 16 amino acids. The germline V and J ends were trimmed by 4 bases and 4 bases, with 20 bases remaining between them. Germline assignment: CDR1 SGHKS and CDR2 YYEKEE (reference sequence).

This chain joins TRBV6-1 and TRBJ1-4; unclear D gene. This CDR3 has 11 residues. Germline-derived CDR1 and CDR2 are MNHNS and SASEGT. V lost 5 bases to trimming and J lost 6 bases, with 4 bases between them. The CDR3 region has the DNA TGTGCCAGCAGTTACGATGAAAAACTGTTTTTT. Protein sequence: CASSYDEKLFF.

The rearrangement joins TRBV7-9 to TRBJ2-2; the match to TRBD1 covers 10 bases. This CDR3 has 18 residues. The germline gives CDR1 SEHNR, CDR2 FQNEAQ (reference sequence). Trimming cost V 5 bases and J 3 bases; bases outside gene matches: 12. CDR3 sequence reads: CASSHSRDGQGDTGELFF. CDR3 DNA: TGTGCCAGCAGCCACTCCCGGGATGGACAGGGGGACACCGGGGAGCTGTTTTTT. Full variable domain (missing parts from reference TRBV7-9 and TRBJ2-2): DTGVSQNPRHKITKRGQNVTFRCDPISEHNRLYWYRQTLGQGPEFLTYFQNEAQLEKSRLLSDRFSAERPKGSFSTLEIQRTEQGDSAMYLCASSHSRDGQGDTGELFFGEGSRLTVL.

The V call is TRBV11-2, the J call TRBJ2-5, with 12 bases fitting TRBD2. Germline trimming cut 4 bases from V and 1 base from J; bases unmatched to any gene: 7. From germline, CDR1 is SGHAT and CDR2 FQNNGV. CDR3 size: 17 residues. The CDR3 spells CASSSSWTSGAQETQYF. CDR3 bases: TGTGCCAGCAGCTCATCCTGGACTAGCGGGGCCCAAGAGACCCAGTACTTC.